This T cell receptor (beta chain) emerged from a study of blood T cell repertoires in COVID-19 (dated by TCRdb to between 2020 and 2021). General notes on the study: Samples covering the acute and convalescent phases of COVID-19 were provided by collaborators in the United States, Italy and Spain. The material from the prospective study consisted of cDNA or gDNA derived from T cells, B-cell-depleted T cells, or PBMCs. The dataset comprised deeply sampled blood TCRbeta repertoires from subjects exposed to, actively infected with, or recovered from COVID-19. The repertoires were made available in a free public database intended to serve as a resource for research on the immune response to SARS-CoV-2. Samples were obtained from the ongoing ImmuneRACE study (first 160 participants) and from 1,254 subjects provided by 6 global collaborators. The sample metadata nearly always contained a de-identified subject ID, COVID-19 status, age in years and sex. Where available, HLA class I and class II types were taken from metadata supplied by the sample provider and were not determined by assay-based typing.

TCRbeta CDR3 regions were amplified from genomic DNA by means of the immunoSEQ Assay, a bias-controlled multiplex PCR. The authors' analysis ran thus. The number of nucleated cells in each sample was estimated by amplification of reference gene primers within the assay. Sequence reads were collapsed and filtered to measure the absolute abundance of every unique TCRbeta CDR3 rearrangement. Productive Simpson clonality was computed per sample as the square root of Simpson's diversity index over productive rearrangements. As stored in TCRdb, this immuneACCESS dataset retains in-frame rearrangements with V and J assigned. A fraction of the clones does not appear; measured against another copy, unresolved V genes explain less than half of the discrepancy, and the remainder lacks a known reason. The DNA gave D and trimming, while V, J and clone size come from that table. The sample contains fewer than 110,000 clones, approximately 88% of them found a single time. The ten most abundant clones make up 4% to 6% of the sample.

V loses 5 bases at its end and J loses 3 bases; junction bases beyond the gene matches: 22. The CDR3 has 19 amino acids, counting the end cysteine and phenylalanine. CDR3 DNA only is kept here, 57 bases in frame from base 1. From a lookup of the germline V gene, CDR1 and CDR2 are MDHEN and SYDVKM. General findings and caveats noted by the study authors: The quantity of clinical and demographic metadata differed by source and by participant and was supplied without curation.

About this clone itself: Its antigen is unknown. Nothing much larger sits one base from this clone, and base qualities are not available.

The collaborating institutions used their own protocols to collect whole blood in K2EDTA tubes. For TCRbeta analysis, collaborator samples were shipped as frozen whole blood, as isolated PBMCs, or as DNA extracted from either sample type. The chain couples TRBV28 to TRBJ2-7; 7 middle bases align to TRBD1. The sequenced sample consisted of peripheral blood. The clonotype was recovered from a man aged 35-49 years with active or convalescent COVID-19. The sequence in DNA is TGTGCCAGCAGTCCCCTGCAACATACCGGGACAGTGCGGTACTACGAGCAGTACTTC. This sequence encodes CASSPLQHTGTVRYYEQYF. The full variable domain, with segments outside the CDR3 supplied by the reference TRBV28 and TRBJ2-7 proteins, appears as DVKVTQSSRYLVKRTGEKVFLECVQDMDHENMFWYRQDPGLGLRLIYFSYDVKMKEKGDIPEGYSVSREKKERFSLILESASTNQTSMYLCASSPLQHTGTVRYYEQYFGPGTRLTVT.